These T cell receptor beta chains were read from a single sample in a study of blood T cell repertoires in COVID-19. The data were produced by immunoSEQ multiplex PCR, yet TCRdb's version contains in-frame clones alone and is incomplete. The table includes fewer than 450,000 clones, over 75% detected once. Sequencing used PBMCs or T cells enriched from blood (not recorded which). The receptors were gathered from a woman in her twenties or thirties who had recovered from COVID-19. The CDR3 runs from the conserved cysteine through the conserved F or W. D genes are given only for firm matches. The size of a clone is reported for some rows only, either as once, few or many, or as a class for expanded clones.

abundance,v_gene,d_gene,j_gene,CDR3aa,CDR3nt
-,TRBV5-1,-,TRBJ2-6,CASSLVQASGANVLTF,TGCGCCAGCAGCTTGGTACAGGCATCTGGGGCCAACGTCCTGACTTTC
-,TRBV7-2,TRBD2,TRBJ2-7,CASSLAVAGGYEQYF,TGTGCCAGCAGCTTAGCGGTAGCGGGGGGCTACGAGCAGTACTTC
-,TRBV5-1,-,TRBJ2-7,CASRQDGLISYEQYF,TGCGCCAGCAGACAGGACGGTCTAATCTCCTACGAGCAGTACTTC
-,TRBV11-3,TRBD2,TRBJ2-1,CASSPLFSASGYNEQFF,TGTGCCAGCAGCCCGCTCTTCTCGGCTAGCGGATACAATGAGCAGTTCTTC
-,TRBV7-9,TRBD1,TRBJ2-7,CASSLLLPGQSYEQYF,TGTGCCAGCAGCTTACTCCTTCCGGGACAGAGCTACGAGCAGTACTTC
few,TRBV7-9,-,TRBJ1-2,CASSTEYGYTF,TGTGCCAGCAGCACAGAGTATGGCTACACCTTC
-,TRBV5-6,-,TRBJ1-2,CASSSVGLGRPNNYGYTF,TGTGCCAGCAGCTCGGTGGGGTTGGGGCGGCCTAACAACTATGGCTACACCTTC
-,TRBV27,TRBD1,TRBJ1-4,CASRIQGAEKLFF,TGTGCCAGCAGGATCCAGGGGGCTGAAAAACTGTTTTTT
-,TRBV7-9,-,TRBJ2-3,CASSLGGGRTDTQYF,TGTGCCAGCAGCTTAGGCGGGGGCCGCACAGATACGCAGTATTTT
few,TRBV7-9,-,TRBJ1-4,CASSFPGINEKLFF,TGTGCCAGCAGTTTCCCCGGGATTAATGAAAAACTGTTTTTT
few,TRBV2,TRBD1,TRBJ1-5,CASSGDVTGDPNQPQHF,TGTGCCAGCAGTGGGGATGTAACAGGGGACCCCAATCAGCCCCAGCATTTT
-,TRBV28,-,TRBJ1-2,CASRPPGRAYGYTF,TGTGCCAGCAGACCTCCGGGGAGGGCGTATGGCTACACCTTC
-,TRBV6-2/TRBV6-3,TRBD2,TRBJ2-5,CASSYSMGGPGETQYF,TGTGCCAGCAGTTACTCGATGGGAGGGCCTGGGGAGACCCAGTACTTC
-,TRBV7-9,-,TRBJ1-1,CASILDTEAFF,TGTGCCAGCATACTGGACACTGAAGCTTTCTTT
-,TRBV6-1,-,TRBJ1-5,CASSESRTSNQPQHF,TGTGCCAGCAGTGAAAGCCGGACAAGCAATCAGCCCCAGCATTTT
-,TRBV13,TRBD2,TRBJ2-7,CASSFRLAGAEQYF,TGTGCCAGCAGCTTCAGACTAGCGGGGGCCGAGCAGTACTTC
once,TRBV6-5,-,TRBJ1-1,CASSYRPRGLDTEAFF,TGTGCCAGCAGTTACCGCCCTAGGGGTTTGGACACTGAAGCTTTCTTT
-,TRBV7-2,TRBD1,TRBJ1-2,CASSFGWMTGHIEF,TGTGCCAGCAGCTTTGGGTGGATGACAGGGCATATCGAATTC
-,TRBV7-9,TRBD1,TRBJ2-2,CASSALITGQTSGGELFF,TGTGCCAGCAGCGCCCTGATCACGGGACAGACATCCGGCGGGGAGCTGTTTTTT
once,TRBV5-1,TRBD2,TRBJ2-7,CASSANLAGYEQYF,TGCGCCAGCAGCGCGAACCTAGCGGGGTACGAGCAGTACTTC
once,TRBV5-1,-,TRBJ2-6,CASSPGFGLSGANVLTF,TGCGCCAGCAGCCCGGGATTTGGCCTCTCTGGGGCCAACGTCCTGACTTTC
-,TRBV14,-,TRBJ1-5,CASSQGGQPQHF,TGTGCCAGCAGCCAAGGGGGCCAGCCCCAGCATTTT
-,TRBV28,-,TRBJ1-1,CASSLATDNTEAFF,TGTGCCAGCAGTTTAGCTACAGATAACACTGAAGCTTTCTTT
once,TRBV28,-,TRBJ1-5,CASSFGGGGQPQHF,TGTGCCAGCAGTTTCGGGGGTGGAGGTCAGCCCCAGCATTTT
-,TRBV3-1/TRBV3-2,TRBD2,TRBJ2-7,CASSQKGGVEQYF,TGTGCCAGCAGCCAGAAGGGAGGGGTCGAGCAGTACTTC
-,TRBV19,-,TRBJ1-3,CASSPGSVGSTIYF,TGTGCCAGTAGCCCTGGCAGCGTAGGTTCCACCATATATTTT
-,TRBV11-3,TRBD2,TRBJ2-5,CASSPGGSQETQYF,TGTGCCAGCAGCCCGGGGGGGAGCCAAGAGACCCAGTACTTC
once,TRBV9,TRBD1,TRBJ2-7,CASGQGNYEQYF,TGTGCCAGCGGACAGGGAAACTACGAGCAGTACTTC
few,TRBV21-1,-,TRBJ2-7,CASSNRDRGRDEQYF,TGTGCCAGCAGCAATAGGGACAGGGGCAGAGACGAGCAGTACTTC
-,TRBV5-1,-,TRBJ1-2,CASSLGQGNSYGYTF,TGCGCCAGCAGCTTGGGGCAGGGGAATAGCTATGGCTACACCTTC
-,TRBV2,-,TRBJ1-1,CASSNRAGTEAFF,TGTGCCAGCAGTAACAGGGCTGGGACTGAAGCTTTCTTT
-,TRBV2,-,TRBJ2-5,CASRDSGIETQYF,TGTGCCAGCAGGGACAGTGGGATAGAGACCCAGTACTTC
-,TRBV4-3,TRBD1,TRBJ1-6,CASSQDLVEGANGNSPLHF,TGCGCCAGCAGCCAAGATCTTGTAGAGGGGGCAAATGGAAATTCACCCCTCCACTTT
-,TRBV19,TRBD2,TRBJ2-7,CASSIGGGGKEQYF,TGTGCCAGTAGTATAGGAGGCGGGGGGAAGGAGCAGTACTTC
-,TRBV30,-,TRBJ1-2,CAWAFGGMGFNYGYTF,TGTGCCTGGGCCTTTGGGGGGATGGGGTTTAACTATGGCTACACCTTC
-,TRBV27,TRBD2,TRBJ2-5,CASSLSRTSSLSIQETQYF,TGTGCCAGCAGTTTATCCCGGACTAGCTCCCTGTCAATACAAGAGACCCAGTACTTC
once,TRBV6-1,-,TRBJ1-5,CASSEGGPQQPQHF,TGTGCCAGCAGTGAAGGCGGTCCCCAGCAGCCCCAGCATTTT
-,TRBV19,-,TRBJ2-1,CASGPAGRRVYNEQFF,TGTGCCAGTGGACCGGCGGGCCGTAGGGTCTACAATGAGCAGTTCTTC
-,TRBV10-1,-,TRBJ2-5,CASSESTKTQYF,TGCGCCAGCAGTGAGTCGACAAAGACCCAGTACTTC
-,TRBV28,TRBD1,TRBJ1-2,CASSLLGGLYGYTF,TGTGCCAGCAGTTTATTAGGGGGCCTTTATGGCTACACCTTC
-,TRBV9,-,TRBJ1-1,CASSVNSLNTEAFF,TGTGCCAGCAGCGTAAACAGCCTAAACACTGAAGCTTTCTTT
-,TRBV28,TRBD1,TRBJ2-7,CASRGSGTGLYEQYF,TGTGCCAGCAGGGGGTCCGGGACAGGGCTCTACGAGCAGTACTTC
-,TRBV28,-,TRBJ2-5,CASSSPGHGETQYF,TGTGCCAGCAGTTCCCCGGGACATGGTGAGACCCAGTACTTC
-,TRBV3-1/TRBV3-2,TRBD2,TRBJ2-7,CASSQGNPGTSGEQYF,TGTGCCAGCAGCCAAGGTAACCCCGGGACTAGCGGCGAGCAGTACTTC